This TCR beta chain originates from a study of T cell repertoires in cytomegalovirus infection. The ends were cut back, 3 bases at V and 5 bases at J, with 16 bases in the middle. The CDR3 runs 15 residues. Germline V lookup: CDR1 LNHNV, CDR2 YYDKDF (reference sequence). One entry per CDR3 protein results from TCRdb running MiXCR on the reads. This table holds 310,000 or so distinct CDR3 sequences, 25% found once. This TCR derives from a human donor in good health (CMV status not recorded). Some clones in this sample may be carry-over from other donors' samples. The gene calls are TRBV15 and TRBJ1-2, with D unclear. The sequenced sample was PBMCs. In DNA form, the CDR3 reads TGTGCCACCAGCAGGGGGTTTGGGGAGTCATATGGCTACACCTTC. It is translated as CATSRGFGESYGYTF.